Each of the 12 T cell receptor beta chains below was sequenced from the same sample in a study of beta chain features in type 1 diabetes (dated by TCRdb to between 2018 and 2020). These receptors lack a known antigen. Library construction relied on the immunoSEQ multiplex PCR assay. The entire isolated RNA was reverse transcribed using the High Capacity cDNA Reverse Transcription Kit, and thus expressed TCRB transcripts were sequenced. TCRdb obtained this table from immuneACCESS and retained in-frame rearrangements with V and J assigned. These tables miss some clones; where compared with another copy, unresolved V genes account for less than half of the shortfall, and the remainder is unexplained. Counted in this sample were under 850,000 clones; around 15% of them appeared once. About 0.02% of the sample is taken by the ten largest. Beyond this particular receptor, the publication reports: Type 1 diabetes patients showed a moderate but significant shortening of TCRB CDR3 length in all four CD4+ subsets.

Sequencing was carried out using naive CD4+ T cells from blood. The cell subset or site label of this sample denotes: true naive CD4+ T cells. These TCRs come from a man between 18 and 35 years old with type 1 diabetes.

This chain joins TRBV29-1 and TRBJ1-4, with D tentatively TRBD1 (6 bases). The CDR3 has 12 residues. Germline V gene data show CDR1 as SQVTM and CDR2 as ANQGSEA. V gave up 7 bases and J gave up 4 bases, with 10 bases separating them. The CDR3: CSGGQINEKLFF. The CDR3 DNA follows: TGCAGCGGTGGACAGATTAATGAAAAACTGTTTTTT.

The gene calls are TRBV9 and TRBJ2-2, with D unclear. This CDR3 region has 15 residues. Germline V gene lookup returns CDR1 SGDLS and CDR2 YYNGEE. Trimming removed 0 bases at V and 3 bases at J, with 9 bases between. Here the CDR3 DNA reads TGTGCCAGCAGCGTAGGGCTTTCCCACACCGGGGAGCTGTTTTTT. Translating gives CASSVGLSHTGELFF.

This clone showed up just a few times. CDR3 nucleotides: TGTGCCAGCAGCCGGGGACAGGGGGCTTCTTATCAGCCCCAGCATTTT. Its translation: CASSRGQGASYQPQHF. This chain uses TRBV11-2 with TRBJ1-5; 12 nucleotides agree with TRBD1. The germline V gene encodes CDR1 SGHAT and CDR2 FQNNGV. Trimming took 5 bases from V and 5 from J; bases not matched to a gene: 7. This CDR3 is 16 amino acids long.

This rearrangement joins TRBV2 to TRBJ1-6; TRBD1 matches 10 bases. Germline trimming cut 4 bases from V and 6 bases from J; bases unmatched to any gene: 9. CDR3 size: 17 residues. The germline CDR1 and CDR2 sequences are SNHLY and FYNNEI. CDR3 amino acids: CASSVGQGEFGNSPLHF. CDR3 DNA: TGTGCCAGCAGTGTTGGACAGGGGGAATTTGGTAATTCACCCCTCCACTTT.

This clone was seen a few times. This rearrangement joins TRBV18 to TRBJ1-6; no clear D gene. The CDR3 sequence is 15 residues long. CDR1 KGHSH and CDR2 LQKENI come from the germline V gene. The V and J ends lost 3 bases and 7 bases respectively, with 13 bases between them. Written as DNA, the CDR3 is TGTGCCAGCTCACCCGCGGGTGAGCCCAATTCACCCCTCCACTTT. Its translation is CASSPAGEPNSPLHF. Full variable domain (missing parts from reference TRBV18 and TRBJ1-6): NAGVMQNPRHLVRRRGQEARLRCSPMKGHSHVYWYRQLPEEGLKFMVYLQKENIIDESGMPKERFSAEFPKEGPSILRIQQVVRGDSAAYFCASSPAGEPNSPLHFGNGTRLTVT.

This clone was counted a few times. This rearrangement joins TRBV27 to TRBJ2-3; D possibly uses TRBD1 or TRBD2 (5 bases each). CDR3 size: 11 residues. V was cut by 4 bases and J by 8 bases, with 7 bases left in between. CDR1 MNHEY and CDR2 SMNVEV come from the germline V gene (reference sequence). The CDR3 loop is CASSSGTTQYF. The CDR3 coding sequence is TGTGCCAGCAGTTCAGGGACTACGCAGTATTTT.

This clone occurred a few times. In the same sample, other DNA sequences code for this CDR3. The chain carries TRBV5-6 and TRBJ2-1; D unclear. Trimming took 4 bases from V and 5 from J, leaving 4 bases between them. This CDR3 contains 11 residues. Germline V lookup: CDR1 SGHDT, CDR2 YYEEEE. CDR3 DNA: TGTGCCAGCAGCCGAGACAATGAGCAGTTCTTC. Protein: CASSRDNEQFF.

J is TRBJ1-1 and V is TRBV30; D uncertain. Germline assignment: CDR1 GTSNPN and CDR2 SVGIG (reference sequence). The CDR3 has 13 amino acids. V was cut by 3 bases and J by 11 bases, with 19 bases left in between. The CDR3: CAWSSEVAGAAFF. The CDR3 DNA reads as TGTGCCTGGAGCTCCGAGGTGGCAGGAGCGGCTTTCTTT.

This clone was counted between two and nine times. The J gene is TRBJ1-1, the V gene TRBV18; the D is unclear. There are 13 residues in the CDR3. The germline CDR1 and CDR2 sequences are KGHSH and LQKENI. Trimming shortened V by 0 bases and J by 5 bases, and 7 bases separated the two germline ends. The CDR3 region is CASSPPGRTEAFF. The CDR3 DNA is TGTGCCAGCTCACCACCAGGGCGGACTGAAGCTTTCTTT.

The chain has TRBV29-1 and TRBJ1-2, with D uncertain. Per germline, CDR1 SQVTM and CDR2 ANQGSEA. This CDR3 is built from 11 residues. The V and J ends lost 3 bases and 8 bases respectively, with 10 bases between them. The CDR3 sequence is CSVEIGQGYTF. In nucleotides, the CDR3 is TGCAGCGTTGAGATTGGCCAAGGCTACACCTTC.

This chain connects TRBV9 to TRBJ1-1; D ambiguous. Trimming removed 0 bases at V and 3 bases at J, with 9 bases between. CDR1 SGDLS and CDR2 YYNGEE come from the germline V gene. The CDR3 spans 14 residues. CDR3 in amino acids: CASSVESSDTEAFF. The CDR3 DNA reads as TGTGCCAGCAGCGTAGAATCCAGCGACACTGAAGCTTTCTTT.

V gene TRBV11-1 combines with J gene TRBJ2-7; no firm D call. The CDR3 is 14 residues long. CDR1 is SGHAT, CDR2 FQDESV, per germline (reference sequence). Trimming left V 5 bases short and J 0 bases short, with 11 bases between. As DNA, the CDR3 is TGTGCCAGCAGCCAAGCTTATTTCTCCTACGAGCAGTACTTC. Translated: CASSQAYFSYEQYF. Drawing the rest from reference TRBV11-1 and TRBJ2-7, the complete variable domain is EAEVAQSPRYKITEKSQAVAFWCDPISGHATLYWYRQILGQGPELLVQFQDESVVDDSQLPKDRFSAERLKGVDSTLKIQPAELGDSAMYLCASSQAYFSYEQYFGPGTRLTVT.